This T cell receptor (beta chain) was profiled in a study of blood T cells in healthy people across ages. Study observations and caveats: Age brought a roughly linear fall in TCR beta diversity measured per million T cells.

A sample-barcoded 5' primer and a J-beta primer mix were used in a second PCR of roughly 7 to 12 cycles. One entry per CDR3 protein, called by TCRdb with MiXCR from the 5' RACE reads. The sample records some 370,000 distinct CDR3 sequences, roughly half being singletons. The J segment lost 4 bases and the V segment lost 0 bases, leaving 5 bases of the junction unmatched. This CDR3 has 16 amino acids. Germline-derived CDR1 and CDR2 are SGHKS and YYEKEE (reference sequence). The table lists this clonotype with a few counts. Its antigen is unidentified. The chain couples TRBV5-5 to TRBJ2-3; TRBD2 aligns across 10 bases. This sequence was found in a man in his 60s in good health. Input material: blood. The CDR3 sequence is CASSLAPSGRADTQYF. The CDR3 bases are TGTGCCAGCAGCTTGGCTCCTAGCGGGAGAGCAGATACGCAGTATTTT.